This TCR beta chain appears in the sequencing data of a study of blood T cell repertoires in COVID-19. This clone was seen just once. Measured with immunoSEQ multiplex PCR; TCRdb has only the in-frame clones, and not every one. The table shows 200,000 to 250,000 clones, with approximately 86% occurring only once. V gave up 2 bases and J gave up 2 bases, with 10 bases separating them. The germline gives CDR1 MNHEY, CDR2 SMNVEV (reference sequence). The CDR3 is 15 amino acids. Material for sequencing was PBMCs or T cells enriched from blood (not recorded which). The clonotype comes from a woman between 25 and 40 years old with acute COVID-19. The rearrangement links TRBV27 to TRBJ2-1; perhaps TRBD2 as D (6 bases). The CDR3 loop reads CASSLGGMPYNEQFF. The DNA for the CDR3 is TGTGCCAGCAGTTTAGGCGGGATGCCCTACAATGAGCAGTTCTTC.